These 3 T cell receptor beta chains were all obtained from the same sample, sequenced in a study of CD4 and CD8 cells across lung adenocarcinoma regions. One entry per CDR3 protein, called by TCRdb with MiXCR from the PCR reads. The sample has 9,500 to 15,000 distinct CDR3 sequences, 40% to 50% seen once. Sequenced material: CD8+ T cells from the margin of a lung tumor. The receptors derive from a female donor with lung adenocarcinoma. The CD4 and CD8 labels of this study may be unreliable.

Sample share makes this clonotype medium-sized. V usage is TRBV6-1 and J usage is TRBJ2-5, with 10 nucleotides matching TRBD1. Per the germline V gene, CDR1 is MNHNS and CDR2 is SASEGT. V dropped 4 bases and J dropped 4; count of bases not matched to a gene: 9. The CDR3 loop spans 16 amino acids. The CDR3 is CASSARGTGERETQYF. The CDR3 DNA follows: TGTGCCAGCAGTGCACGCGGGACAGGGGAGAGAGAGACCCAGTACTTC.

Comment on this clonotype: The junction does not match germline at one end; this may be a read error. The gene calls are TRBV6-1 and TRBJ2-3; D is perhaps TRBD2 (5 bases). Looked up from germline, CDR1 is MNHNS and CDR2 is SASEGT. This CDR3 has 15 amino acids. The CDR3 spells CASSLYGVSANAQFF. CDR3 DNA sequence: TGTGCCAGCAGCCTCTACGGGGTGAGCGCAAATGCGCAGTTCTTT.

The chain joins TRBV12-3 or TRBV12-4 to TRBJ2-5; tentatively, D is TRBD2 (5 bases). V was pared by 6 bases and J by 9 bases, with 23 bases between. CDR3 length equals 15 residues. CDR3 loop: CASSRLLGTKMAQYF. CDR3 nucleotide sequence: TGTGCCAGCAGCAGACTACTTGGTACCAAGATGGCCCAGTACTTC.